This entry describes one TCR beta chain. Its matching antigen is unknown. The sample comes from a study of shared clonotypes between healthy human individuals. General study points: The generation probabilities recorded for non-shared clonotypes fell below those of clonotypes shared by all four donors. Only blood samples were collected, and tissue repertoires likely differ.

Repertoires were generated with immunoSEQ multiplex PCR, while TCRdb's copy carries only in-frame clones and drops some. This table has under 200,000 clones, just under 95% appearing once. The CDR3 length is 18 residues. Germline loops: CDR1 KGHSH, CDR2 LQKENI. Trimming removed 5 bases from V and 2 bases from J; junction bases left unmatched: 13. The receptor was derived from a woman in her twenties or thirties in good health. The source material was naive CD4+ T cells sorted from blood. The subset was: CD45RA+ positively selected. The chain carries TRBV18 and TRBJ2-2; 8 nucleotides line up with TRBD2. The CDR3 here is CASSYTQKSGRNTGELFF. The DNA for the CDR3 is TGTGCCAGCTCATACACCCAAAAAAGCGGGAGAAACACCGGGGAGCTGTTTTTT.